The T cell receptor (beta chain) under discussion was sequenced for a study of cytomegalovirus exposure and HLA in healthy donors. Study-wide results and limits: Through in vitro validation, a few CMV-associated chains were shown to be specific for CMV antigens. Associated with cytomegalovirus, according to the listing, were about 160 TCR beta chains.

In the case of this clone: As yet, its antigen is unknown. The junction shows a germline mismatch at one end, possibly a read error.

CDR3 length equals 12 residues. The germline CDR1 and CDR2 sequences are PRHDT and FYEKMQ (reference sequence). PCR primers comprised 60 Vbeta and 13 Jbeta primers. Original methodology: A later analysis tallied 65 million to 85 million unique TCR beta chains, 9 million to 12 million of them shared. Profiled with immunoSEQ multiplex PCR; TCRdb holds only in-frame clones, not every one. V and J calls plus clone size are reproduced from that table; the DNA served to infer D and trimming. The table includes about 170,000 clones, over 65% detected once. This clonotype was sampled from a man aged 40-49 years in good health and CMV-seropositive. The J gene is TRBJ2-1, the V gene TRBV13, with 8 bases lining up with TRBD1. The sequencing sample was made of PBMCs. This CDR3 reads CASSLGTGPQFF. The CDR3 nucleotides are TGTGCCAGCAGCCTAGGGACAGGCCCGCAGTTCTTC.